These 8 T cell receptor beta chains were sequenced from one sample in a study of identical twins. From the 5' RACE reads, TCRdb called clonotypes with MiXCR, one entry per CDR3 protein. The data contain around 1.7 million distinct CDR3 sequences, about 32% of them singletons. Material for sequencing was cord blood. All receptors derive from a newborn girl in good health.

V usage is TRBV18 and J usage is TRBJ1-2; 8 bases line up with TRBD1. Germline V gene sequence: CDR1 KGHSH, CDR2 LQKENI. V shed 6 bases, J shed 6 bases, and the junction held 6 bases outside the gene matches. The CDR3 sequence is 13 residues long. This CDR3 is CASSPKGQDGYTF. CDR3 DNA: TGTGCCAGCTCCCCCAAGGGACAGGATGGCTACACCTTC.

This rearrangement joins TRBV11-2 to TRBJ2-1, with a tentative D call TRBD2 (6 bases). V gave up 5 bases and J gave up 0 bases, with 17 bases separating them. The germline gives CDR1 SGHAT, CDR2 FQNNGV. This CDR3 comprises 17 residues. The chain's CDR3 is CASSGRLEGNSYNEQFF. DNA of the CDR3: TGTGCCAGCAGCGGGAGACTAGAGGGGAACTCCTACAATGAGCAGTTCTTC.

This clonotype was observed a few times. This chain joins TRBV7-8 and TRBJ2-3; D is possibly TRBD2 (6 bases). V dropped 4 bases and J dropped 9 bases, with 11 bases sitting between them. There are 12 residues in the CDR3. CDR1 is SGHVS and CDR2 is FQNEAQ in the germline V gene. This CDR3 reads CASSSVRGTQYF. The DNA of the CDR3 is TGTGCCAGCAGCTCCGTCCGGGGGACGCAGTATTTT.

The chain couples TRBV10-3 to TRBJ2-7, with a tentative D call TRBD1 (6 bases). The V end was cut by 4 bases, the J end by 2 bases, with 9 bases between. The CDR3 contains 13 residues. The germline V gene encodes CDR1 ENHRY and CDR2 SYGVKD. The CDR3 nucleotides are TGTGCCATCAGTGGGACAGCTCCCTACGAGCAGTACTTC. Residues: CAISGTAPYEQYF.

The CDR3 loop is CASSPPVGGDTQYF. The CDR3 nucleotides are TGTGCCAGCAGCCCCCCGGTTGGGGGCGATACGCAGTATTTT. The rearrangement links TRBV7-2 to TRBJ2-3, with D possibly TRBD1 on 6 matching bases. Germline CDR1 reads SGHTA; CDR2 reads FQGNSA. With 5 bases removed from V and 6 bases from J, the gap between germline ends came to 15 bases. The CDR3 contains 14 residues.

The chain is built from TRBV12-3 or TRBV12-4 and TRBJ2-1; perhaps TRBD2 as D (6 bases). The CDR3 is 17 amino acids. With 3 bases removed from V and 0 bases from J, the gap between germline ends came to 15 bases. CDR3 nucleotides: TGTGCCAGCAGTTTTCGTCGGAGGGTCAGCTCCTACAATGAGCAGTTCTTC. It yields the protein CASSFRRRVSSYNEQFF.

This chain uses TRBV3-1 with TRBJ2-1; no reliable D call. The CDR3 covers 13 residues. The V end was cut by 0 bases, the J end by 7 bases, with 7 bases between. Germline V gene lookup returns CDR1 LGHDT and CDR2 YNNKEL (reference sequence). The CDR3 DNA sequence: TGTGCCAGCAGCCAAGATTGCAGGAATGAGCAGTTCTTC. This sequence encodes CASSQDCRNEQFF.

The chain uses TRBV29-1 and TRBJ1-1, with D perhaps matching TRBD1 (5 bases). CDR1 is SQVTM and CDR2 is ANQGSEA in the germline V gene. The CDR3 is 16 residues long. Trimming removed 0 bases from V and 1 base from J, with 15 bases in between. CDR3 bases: TGCAGCGTTGAAGATCATTGGGGGAGAAAGAACACTGAAGCTTTCTTT. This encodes CSVEDHWGRKNTEAFF.